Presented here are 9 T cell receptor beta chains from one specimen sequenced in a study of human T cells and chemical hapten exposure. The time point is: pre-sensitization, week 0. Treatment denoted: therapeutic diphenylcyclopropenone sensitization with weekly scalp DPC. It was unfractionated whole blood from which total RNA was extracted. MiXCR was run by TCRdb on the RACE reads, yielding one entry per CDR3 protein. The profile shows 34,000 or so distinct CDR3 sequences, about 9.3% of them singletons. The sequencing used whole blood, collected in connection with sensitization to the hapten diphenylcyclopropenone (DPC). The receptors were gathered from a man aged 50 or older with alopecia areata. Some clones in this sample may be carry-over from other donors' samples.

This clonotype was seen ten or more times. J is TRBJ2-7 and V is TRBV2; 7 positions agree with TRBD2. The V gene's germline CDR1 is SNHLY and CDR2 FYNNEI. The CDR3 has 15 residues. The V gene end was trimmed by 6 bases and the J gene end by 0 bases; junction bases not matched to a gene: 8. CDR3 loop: CASSQGLHSSYEQYF. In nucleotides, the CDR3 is TGTGCCAGCAGCCAGGGACTACACAGCTCCTACGAGCAGTACTTC.

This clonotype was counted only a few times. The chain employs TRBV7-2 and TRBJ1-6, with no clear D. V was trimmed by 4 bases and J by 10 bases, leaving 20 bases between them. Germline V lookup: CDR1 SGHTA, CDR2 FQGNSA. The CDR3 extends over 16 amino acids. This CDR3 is CASSSEPGPQRSPLHF. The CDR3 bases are TGTGCCAGCAGCTCCGAACCGGGCCCCCAGAGATCACCCCTCCACTTT.

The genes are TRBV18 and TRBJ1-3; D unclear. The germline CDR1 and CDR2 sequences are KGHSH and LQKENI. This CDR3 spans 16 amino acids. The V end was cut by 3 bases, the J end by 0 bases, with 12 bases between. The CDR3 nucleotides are TGTGCCAGCTCACCCCTGGACGGATTCTCTGGAAACACCATATATTTT. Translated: CASSPLDGFSGNTIYF.

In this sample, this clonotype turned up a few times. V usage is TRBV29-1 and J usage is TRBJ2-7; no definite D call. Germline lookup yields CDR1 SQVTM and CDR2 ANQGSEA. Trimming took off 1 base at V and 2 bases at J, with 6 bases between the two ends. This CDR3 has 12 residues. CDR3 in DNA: TGCAGCGTTGAAGGCACAGCCTACGAGCAGTACTTC. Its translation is CSVEGTAYEQYF.

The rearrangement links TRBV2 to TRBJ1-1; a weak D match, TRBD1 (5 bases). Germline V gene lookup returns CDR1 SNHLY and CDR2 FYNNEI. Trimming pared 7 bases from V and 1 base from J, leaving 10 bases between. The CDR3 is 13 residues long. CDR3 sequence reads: CASIRGRNTEAFF. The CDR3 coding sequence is TGTGCCAGCATTAGGGGCAGGAACACTGAAGCTTTCTTT.

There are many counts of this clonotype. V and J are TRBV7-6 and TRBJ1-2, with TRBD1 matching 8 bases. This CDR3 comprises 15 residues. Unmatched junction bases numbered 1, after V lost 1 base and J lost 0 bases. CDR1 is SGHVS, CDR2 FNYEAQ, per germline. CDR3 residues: CASSLGTGSNYGYTF. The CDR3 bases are TGTGCCAGCAGCTTAGGGACAGGGTCTAACTATGGCTACACCTTC.

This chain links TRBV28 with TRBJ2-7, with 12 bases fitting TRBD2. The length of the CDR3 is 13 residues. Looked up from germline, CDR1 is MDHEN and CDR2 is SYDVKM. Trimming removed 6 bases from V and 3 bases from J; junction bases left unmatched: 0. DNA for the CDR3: TGTGCCAGCAGACTAGCGGGAGGCTACGAGCAGTACTTC. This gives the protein CASRLAGGYEQYF. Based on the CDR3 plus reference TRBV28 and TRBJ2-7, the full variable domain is DVKVTQSSRYLVKRTGEKVFLECVQDMDHENMFWYRQDPGLGLRLIYFSYDVKMKEKGDIPEGYSVSREKKERFSLILESASTNQTSMYLCASRLAGGYEQYFGPGTRLTVT.

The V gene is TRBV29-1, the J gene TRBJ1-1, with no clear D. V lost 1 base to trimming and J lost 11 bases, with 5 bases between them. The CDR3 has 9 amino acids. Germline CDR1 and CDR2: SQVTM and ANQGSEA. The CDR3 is CSVEGTAFF. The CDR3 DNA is TGCAGCGTTGAAGGTACGGCTTTCTTT. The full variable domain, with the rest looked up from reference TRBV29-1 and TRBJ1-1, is SAVISQKPSRDICQRGTSLTIQCQVDSQVTMMFWYRQQPGQSLTLIATANQGSEATYESGFVIDKFPISRPNLTFSTLTVSNMSPEDSSIYLCSVEGTAFFGQGTRLTVV.

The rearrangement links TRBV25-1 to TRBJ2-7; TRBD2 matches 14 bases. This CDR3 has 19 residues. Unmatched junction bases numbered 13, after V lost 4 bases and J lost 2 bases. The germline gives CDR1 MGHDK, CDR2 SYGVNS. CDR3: CASSAVTGTSGRGPYEQYF. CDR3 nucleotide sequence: TGTGCCAGCAGTGCTGTGACAGGGACTAGCGGGAGAGGGCCCTACGAGCAGTACTTC.